The 16 T cell receptor beta chains listed next were all sequenced from one sample in a study of neurological immune-mediated disorders. TCRdb reprocessed the 5' RACE reads via MiXCR and lists one record per CDR3 protein. The sample carries 40,000 to 60,000 distinct CDR3 sequences, about 3% recorded once. Sequenced input: PBMCs. The receptors derive from a man in his forties or fifties with multiple sclerosis.

In this sample, this clonotype turned up a few times. One end of the junction does not line up with germline, which may come from a read error. The chain joins TRBV5-8 to TRBJ1-5; the D is unclear. In germline, CDR1 is SGHTS, CDR2 YDEGEE. The CDR3 contains 13 residues. The CDR3 here is CASSLAEEPCQNF. CDR3 sequence (DNA): TGTGCCAGCAGCTTGGCCGAGGAGCCATGCCAGAATTTT.

This clonotype was recorded many times. CDR3: CASSLDRGSNEKLFF. CDR3 sequence (DNA): TGTGCCAGCAGTTTGGACAGGGGATCTAATGAAAAACTGTTTTTT. V usage is TRBV12-3 or TRBV12-4 and J usage is TRBJ1-4; 9 bases are a match to TRBD1. The CDR3 extends over 15 amino acids. V was pared by 3 bases and J by 3 bases, with 2 bases of the junction left unmatched.

This clonotype has a count of ten or more. This chain joins TRBV29-1 and TRBJ2-7, with a weak D call TRBD2 (5 bases). Germline-derived CDR1 and CDR2 are SQVTM and ANQGSEA. The CDR3 extends over 11 amino acids. V lost 5 bases and J lost 1, with 6 bases in between. CDR3 region: CSVPGSYEQYF. In nucleotides, the CDR3 is TGCAGCGTTCCGGGGTCCTACGAGCAGTACTTC.

Concerning this clonotype itself: This likely comes from a read error, as the CDR3 has no conserved phenylalanine or tryptophan at its end. The chain is built from TRBV29-1 and TRBJ1-2; D is uncertain. The CDR3 is 14 amino acids. CDR1 is SQVTM and CDR2 is ANQGSEA in the germline V gene. Trimming pared 6 bases from V and 5 bases from J, leaving 19 bases between. This chain's CDR3 is CSVDYISEAYGYTN. The CDR3, as DNA: TGCAGCGTCGACTACATCAGCGAGGCATATGGCTACACCAAC.

V usage is TRBV6-5 and J usage is TRBJ2-7, with D possibly being TRBD2 (6 bases). Germline CDR1 and CDR2: MNHEY and SVGAGI. With 6 bases removed from V and 3 bases from J, the gap between germline ends came to 18 bases. This CDR3 is 15 amino acids long. CDR3 sequence (DNA): TGTGCCAGCAGCCAGGGCGGGACCAGTCGCTACGAGCAGTACTTC. It is translated as CASSQGGTSRYEQYF.

By its share, this clonotype is medium-sized. V and J are TRBV20-1 and TRBJ2-1; D is perhaps TRBD2 (5 bases). Germline V lookup: CDR1 DFQATT, CDR2 SNEGSKA (reference sequence). This CDR3 region has 12 residues. CDR3: CRIILPGVGQFF. The CDR3 nucleotides are TGCAGAATCATTTTACCCGGGGTTGGGCAGTTCTTC.

In this sample, this clonotype turned up many times. The rearrangement links TRBV12-5 to TRBJ1-6; D call uncertain. Trimming removed 7 bases from V and 10 bases from J, with 17 bases in between. From germline, CDR1 is LGHNT and CDR2 FRNRAP. The CDR3 contains 14 residues. In nucleotides, the CDR3 is TGTGCTAGTGCCGAACATCCAACTCAGTCACCCCTCCACTTT. This encodes CASAEHPTQSPLHF.

This clonotype was counted ten times or more. The chain combines TRBV20-1 with TRBJ1-4, with 7 bases aligning to TRBD1. V gave up 6 bases and J gave up 4 bases; unmatched junction bases: 5. The germline V gene has CDR1 DFQATT and CDR2 SNEGSKA (reference sequence). The CDR3 totals 13 residues. This CDR3 is CSARDSNNEKLFF. CDR3 in DNA: TGCAGTGCCCGGGACAGCAATAATGAAAAACTGTTTTTT.

This clonotype was counted many times. J is TRBJ1-5 and V is TRBV20-1; TRBD1 might be the D (6 bases). The germline CDR1 and CDR2 sequences are DFQATT and SNEGSKA (reference sequence). V was pared by 2 bases and J by 6 bases, with 20 bases between. CDR3 length: 16 residues. CDR3 DNA: TGCAGTGCTAGAATTCCGACAGGAGGCTGGGGTCAGCCCCAGCATTTT. This encodes CSARIPTGGWGQPQHF.

This clonotype was counted only a few times. The chain combines TRBV3-1 with TRBJ2-3; a weak D match, TRBD2 (5 bases). This CDR3 is built from 18 residues. V lost 0 bases and J 0 bases, leaving 16 bases between the germline ends. CDR1 is LGHDT and CDR2 is YNNKEL in the germline V gene (reference sequence). The DNA of the CDR3 is TGTGCCAGCAGCCAAGATTGGGCCCCGGACTGGAGCACAGATACGCAGTATTTT. Translating gives CASSQDWAPDWSTDTQYF.

This clonotype was recorded at least ten times. The V call is TRBV29-1, the J call TRBJ1-2; a weak D match, TRBD1 (6 bases). Trimming stripped 4 bases from V and 4 bases from J, with 10 bases between. CDR1 SQVTM and CDR2 ANQGSEA come from the germline V gene. The CDR3 loop spans 12 amino acids. The CDR3 sequence is CSVGTALYGYTF. The CDR3, as DNA: TGCAGCGTTGGGACAGCCCTCTATGGCTACACCTTC.

This clonotype was picked up many times. The chain uses TRBV7-9 and TRBJ2-1; D is possibly TRBD1 or TRBD2 (5 bases each). Trimming stripped 5 bases from V and 6 bases from J, with 11 bases between. Per the germline V gene, CDR1 is SEHNR and CDR2 is FQNEAQ (reference sequence). CDR3 length: 13 amino acids. The CDR3 region has the DNA TGTGCCAGCAGCGATCGGGGCCCCAATGAGCAGTTCTTC. Its protein is CASSDRGPNEQFF.

The table lists this clonotype with many counts. The rearrangement uses TRBV12-3 or TRBV12-4 and TRBJ2-1; TRBD1 matches 11 bases. The CDR3 consists of 15 residues. Trimming cost V 7 bases and J 6 bases; bases outside gene matches: 8. The CDR3 spells CASTRDRGFGNEQFF. CDR3 nucleotides: TGTGCCAGCACGCGGGACAGGGGGTTTGGCAATGAGCAGTTCTTC.

This clonotype was observed a handful of times. A junction end diverges from the germline sequence, so it may reflect a read error. This chain joins TRBV2 and TRBJ1-5, with 7 bases aligning to TRBD1. CDR3 length: 14 residues. The germline gives CDR1 SNHLY, CDR2 FYNNEI. For the CDR3, the DNA is TGTGCCAGCAGTGATTACAGGGGCAATCAGCCCCAGAATTTT. Translation gives CASSDYRGNQPQNF.

This clonotype showed up many times. V usage is TRBV7-7 and J usage is TRBJ2-3; TRBD1 matches at 8 bases. V was pared by 5 bases and J by 4 bases, with 8 bases of the junction left unmatched. There are 15 residues in the CDR3. Germline CDR1 is SSHAT and CDR2 is FNYEAQ (reference sequence). The CDR3 sequence: CASSPGTGLADTQYF. The CDR3 nucleotides are TGTGCCAGCAGCCCAGGGACAGGTTTGGCAGATACGCAGTATTTT.

This clonotype came up many times. The chain uses TRBV3-1 and TRBJ2-5; D may be TRBD2 (5 bases). Germline V gives CDR1 LGHDT, CDR2 YNNKEL (reference sequence). The CDR3 spans 15 residues. V lost 1 base, J lost 0 bases, and 9 bases lay in between. DNA for the CDR3: TGTGCCAGCAGCCAAGGTACGGACTACCAAGAGACCCAGTACTTC. Its protein is CASSQGTDYQETQYF.